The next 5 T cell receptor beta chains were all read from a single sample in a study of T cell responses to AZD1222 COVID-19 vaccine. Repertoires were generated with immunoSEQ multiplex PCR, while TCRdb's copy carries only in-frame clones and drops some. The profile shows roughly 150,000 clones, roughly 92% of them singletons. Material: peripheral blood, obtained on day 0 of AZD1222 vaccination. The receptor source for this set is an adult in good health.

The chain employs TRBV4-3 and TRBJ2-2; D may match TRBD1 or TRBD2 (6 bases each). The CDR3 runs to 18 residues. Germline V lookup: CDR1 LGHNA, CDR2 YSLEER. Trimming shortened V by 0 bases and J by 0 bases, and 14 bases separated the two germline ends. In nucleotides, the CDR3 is TGCGCCAGCAGCCAAGAGCCCGCCGGGGGCGCGAACACCGGGGAGCTGTTTTTT. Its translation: CASSQEPAGGANTGELFF.

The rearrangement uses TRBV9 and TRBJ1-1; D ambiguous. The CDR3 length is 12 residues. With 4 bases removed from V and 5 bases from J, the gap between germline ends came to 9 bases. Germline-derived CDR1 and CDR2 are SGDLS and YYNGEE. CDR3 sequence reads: CASSISGTEAFF. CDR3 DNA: TGTGCCAGCAGCATATCGGGTACTGAAGCTTTCTTT.

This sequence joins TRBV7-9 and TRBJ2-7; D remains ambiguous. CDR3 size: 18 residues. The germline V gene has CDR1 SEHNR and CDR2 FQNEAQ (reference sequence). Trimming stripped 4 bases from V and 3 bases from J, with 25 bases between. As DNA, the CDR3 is TGTGCCAGCAGCTCCTCATGCCCGACCAGGCGGTGTGGCTACGAGCAGTACTTC. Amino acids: CASSSSCPTRRCGYEQYF.

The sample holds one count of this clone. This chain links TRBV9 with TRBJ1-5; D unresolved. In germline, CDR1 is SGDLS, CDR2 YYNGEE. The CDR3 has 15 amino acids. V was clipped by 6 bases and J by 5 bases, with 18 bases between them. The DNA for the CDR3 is TGTGCCAGCAATACTGGTGCGGGTTTTGATCAGCCCCAGCATTTT. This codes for CASNTGAGFDQPQHF.

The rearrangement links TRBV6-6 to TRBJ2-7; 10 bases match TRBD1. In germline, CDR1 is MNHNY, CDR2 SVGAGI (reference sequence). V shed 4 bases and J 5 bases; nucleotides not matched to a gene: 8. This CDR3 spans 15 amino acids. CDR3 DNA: TGTGCCAGCAGTTCTCCGGGACAGGGGATCCACGAGCAGTACTTC. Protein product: CASSSPGQGIHEQYF.